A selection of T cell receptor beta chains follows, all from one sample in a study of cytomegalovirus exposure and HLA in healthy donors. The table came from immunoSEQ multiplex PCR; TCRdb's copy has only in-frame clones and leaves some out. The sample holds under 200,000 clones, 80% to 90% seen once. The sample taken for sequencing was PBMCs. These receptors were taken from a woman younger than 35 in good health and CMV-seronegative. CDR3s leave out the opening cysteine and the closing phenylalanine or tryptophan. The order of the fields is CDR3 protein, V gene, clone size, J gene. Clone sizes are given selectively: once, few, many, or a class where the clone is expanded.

ATTTGLAGEKETQY | TRBV28 | - | TRBJ2-5
ASSEQGAYTIY | TRBV19 | - | TRBJ1-3
ASSLLAGASGEQF | TRBV6-6 | - | TRBJ2-1
ASSRRQGSYT | TRBV27 | - | TRBJ1-2
ASSLNGGAQETQY | TRBV7-2 | - | TRBJ2-5
SAAQGTDTQY | TRBV29-1 | - | TRBJ2-3
ASSEAGTSAYEQY | TRBV2 | - | TRBJ2-7
ASSPTLGLYGYT | TRBV28 | once | TRBJ1-2
ASSLQVRAGGIEAF | TRBV7-2 | - | TRBJ1-1
ASSERGVGRYEQY | TRBV25-1 | - | TRBJ2-7
ATATSGSPYEQY | TRBV19 | - | TRBJ2-7
ASSSTLAGDTDTQY | TRBV28 | - | TRBJ2-3
ASSPGGGSGYNEQF | TRBV7-6 | - | TRBJ2-1
ATSARLAGTGELF | TRBV15 | - | TRBJ2-2
ASSLEQGRQPQH | TRBV7-6 | - | TRBJ1-5
ASSSSSYNEQF | TRBV7-2 | - | TRBJ2-1
ASSLAPGGNYGYT | TRBV5-5 | - | TRBJ1-2
ASSFLGGSTDTQY | TRBV5-1 | - | TRBJ2-3
ASSYTGGRDRVHYGYT | TRBV5-5 | - | TRBJ1-2
ASSFVGVPAPLH | TRBV27 | - | TRBJ1-6
SVPTSGDDSNEQF | TRBV29-1 | - | TRBJ2-1
ASSRDMGEKLF | TRBV5-1 | once | TRBJ1-4
ASSSGTPTYEQY | TRBV5-6 | - | TRBJ2-7
ASDRGGTGELF | TRBV7-9 | - | TRBJ2-2
ASSLLLGQGRETQY | TRBV5-6 | - | TRBJ2-5
ASKGAGGRLNTEAF | TRBV28 | - | TRBJ1-1
ASSEEAGTSRYEQY | TRBV2 | once | TRBJ2-7
ASSFSGLQPQH | TRBV6-5 | few | TRBJ1-5
ASSVRDVTSSSTDTQY | TRBV9 | - | TRBJ2-3
ASSLQGSYEQF | TRBV4-1 | - | TRBJ2-1
ASSLLPLGNQETQY | TRBV7-2 | - | TRBJ2-5
ASSQTGDSQYEQY | TRBV4-1 | - | TRBJ2-7
ASSPTRTSTDTQY | TRBV28 | - | TRBJ2-3
ASSLVDQGYEQY | TRBV5-6 | once | -
ASTVGGMDTIY | TRBV19 | - | TRBJ1-3
ASRETVGISGANVLT | TRBV19 | - | TRBJ2-6
ASSRTQGPTGELF | TRBV6-1 | - | TRBJ2-2
ASSLETGQPNYGYT | TRBV7-9 | once | TRBJ1-2